This is a list of T cell receptor beta chains from one sample in a study of T cell repertoires in cytomegalovirus infection. TCRdb independently ran MiXCR on the reads; one entry per CDR3 protein. The data hold about 900,000 distinct CDR3 sequences, with less than 35% observed a single time. These receptors have no identified antigens. The input for sequencing was cultured CD8+ T cells from PBMCs, taken from culture after CMV antigen stimulation. These receptors all stem from a human donor in good health (CMV status not recorded). Some clones in this sample may be carry-over from other donors' samples. The CDR3 runs from the conserved cysteine through the conserved F or W. D genes are given only for firm matches. Clone size is not always given. Where it is, it says once, few, many or a class for expanded clones.

>TRBV7-9|TRBJ2-7|TRBD1|few
CATRQGAHEQYF
TGTGCCACTCGACAGGGGGCCCACGAGCAGTACTTC
>TRBV6-5|TRBJ2-1|TRBD2|NA
CASSPLAGGPLYNEQFF
TGTGCCAGCAGTCCCCTAGCGGGGGGGCCTTTGTACAATGAGCAGTTCTTC
>TRBV7-9|TRBJ1-2|NA|NA
CASSSPIGGARDYGYTF
TGTGCCAGCAGCTCCCCAATCGGGGGGGCTCGGGACTATGGCTACACCTTC
>TRBV9|TRBJ1-1|NA|few
CASSGTGRGGAFF
TGTGCCAGCAGCGGAACAGGGCGAGGGGGAGCTTTCTTT
>TRBV6-2/TRBV6-3|TRBJ1-1|NA|few
CASSYSGGATEAFF
TGTGCCAGCAGTTACTCCGGGGGGGCGACTGAAGCTTTCTTT
>TRBV18|TRBJ2-5|TRBD1|few
CASSPGRGLLETQYF
TGTGCCAGCTCACCGGGCAGGGGGCTGCTAGAGACCCAGTACTTC
>TRBV4-3|TRBJ2-1|TRBD2|few
CASSSPGLAGGLLPGDEQFF
TGCGCCAGCAGTTCCCCGGGACTAGCGGGGGGCCTACTCCCCGGGGATGAGCAGTTCTTC
>TRBV2|TRBJ1-4|TRBD1|many
CATHLRTGYNEKLFF
TGTGCCACCCATCTAAGGACAGGGTACAACGAAAAACTGTTTTTT
>TRBV6-1|TRBJ2-1|NA|few
CASSGTNEQFF
TGTGCCAGCAGTGGCACCAATGAGCAGTTCTTC
>TRBV15|TRBJ2-7|NA|few
CATSRVSGYEQYF
TGTGCCACCAGCAGAGTTTCAGGCTACGAGCAGTACTTC
>TRBV28|TRBJ2-7|TRBD2|many
CASSAIGLVIRGSSYEQYF
TGTGCCAGCAGTGCCATTGGACTAGTGATAAGGGGAAGCTCCTACGAGCAGTACTTC
>TRBV20-1|TRBJ1-2|NA|NA
CSARSPLEGYGYTF
TGCAGTGCTAGAAGCCCCCTCGAGGGGTACGGCTACACCTTC
>TRBV7-2|TRBJ1-4|NA|many
CASSQRGATNEKLFF
TGTGCCAGCAGCCAGAGGGGGGCAACTAATGAAAAACTGTTTTTT
>TRBV12-3/TRBV12-4|TRBJ1-2|NA|many
CASSRHRLYGYTF
TGTGCCAGCAGTCGACACCGCCTCTATGGCTACACCTTC
>TRBV6-2/TRBV6-3|TRBJ2-5|NA|few
CASSGRYRQETQYF
TGTGCCAGCAGCGGCCGATACAGGCAAGAGACCCAGTACTTC
>TRBV6-2/TRBV6-3|TRBJ2-1|TRBD1|NA
CASSYLGGVEQFF
TGTGCCAGCAGTTACCTAGGGGGCGTTGAGCAGTTCTTC
>TRBV7-9|TRBJ2-1|TRBD1|NA
CASSPRGQGSNEQFF
TGTGCCAGCAGCCCCCGGGGACAGGGGAGCAATGAGCAGTTCTTC
>TRBV2|TRBJ1-2|NA|NA
CAMQETDYGYTF
TGTGCCATGCAGGAGACGGATTATGGCTACACCTTC
>TRBV9|TRBJ1-4|TRBD1|NA
CASSAGQGSNEKLFF
TGTGCCAGCAGCGCCGGACAGGGCTCTAATGAAAAACTGTTTTTT
>TRBV5-6|TRBJ2-5|TRBD2|few
CASSPGLGEQETQYF
TGTGCCAGCAGCCCGGGACTAGGGGAGCAAGAGACCCAGTACTTC
>TRBV7-6|TRBJ2-5|NA|NA
CASSRGTGAETQYF
TGTGCTAGCAGCCGCGGGACGGGGGCCGAGACCCAGTACTTC
>TRBV6-2/TRBV6-3|TRBJ2-5|TRBD2|NA
CASSYTHLLAAQETQYF
TGTGCCAGCAGTTACACCCACCTTCTAGCGGCCCAAGAGACCCAGTACTTC
>TRBV7-9|TRBJ2-3|NA|many
CASRSPGHLSTDTQYF
TGTGCCAGCAGATCCCCGGGACACCTGTCCACAGATACGCAGTATTTT
>TRBV25-1|TRBJ1-2|NA|NA
CASSPHGTTDGYTF
TGTGCCAGCAGTCCCCACGGAACAACCGATGGCTACACCTTC
>TRBV12-3/TRBV12-4|TRBJ1-5|NA|few
CASTRAGPNQPQHF
TGTGCCAGCACTCGAGCAGGGCCTAATCAGCCCCAGCATTTT
>TRBV19|TRBJ1-5|NA|few
CASSIGQGGPQHF
TGTGCCAGTAGTATAGGCCAGGGTGGGCCCCAGCATTTT
>TRBV6-6|TRBJ2-5|TRBD1|NA
CASSYPGQGKETQYF
TGTGCCAGCAGTTACCCGGGACAGGGGAAAGAGACCCAGTACTTC
>TRBV6-8|TRBJ1-2|TRBD1|NA
CASSGGQGLANYGYTF
TGTGCCAGCAGTGGCGGACAGGGTCTAGCTAACTATGGCTACACCTTC
>TRBV24-1|TRBJ2-3|TRBD2|few
CATTRTSGGADLSTDTQYF
TGTGCCACCACCAGGACTAGCGGGGGGGCTGACCTTAGCACAGATACGCAGTATTTT
>TRBV7-6|TRBJ2-2|NA|few
CASSLGEKGWTGELFF
TGTGCTAGCAGCTTAGGGGAGAAGGGTTGGACCGGGGAGCTGTTTTTT
>TRBV25-1|TRBJ2-3|TRBD1|NA
CASSGTGAGTDTQYF
TGTGCCAGCAGTGGGACAGGGGCAGGCACAGATACGCAGTATTTT
>TRBV10-3|TRBJ1-2|TRBD1|NA
CAFKSFRDRVGYSYTF
TGTGCCTTCAAGTCTTTCCGGGACAGGGTTGGCTATAGCTACACCTTC
>TRBV9|TRBJ2-7|TRBD1|NA
CASSEGETGYYEQYF
TGTGCCAGCAGCGAGGGAGAGACAGGGTACTACGAGCAGTACTTC
>TRBV29-1|TRBJ1-2|NA|few
CSVDLGERGYTF
TGCAGCGTTGATCTCGGTGAGCGGGGCTACACCTTC
>TRBV7-6|TRBJ2-3|NA|few
CASNTGADTQYF
TGTGCCAGCAACACAGGAGCCGATACGCAGTATTTT
>TRBV7-2|TRBJ1-1|NA|NA
CASSIKPLVLNTEAFF
TGTGCCAGCAGCATAAAGCCCCTTGTTCTTAACACTGAAGCTTTCTTT
>TRBV6-8|TRBJ2-5|NA|NA
CASSYSTPGPAYF
TGTGCCAGCAGTTACTCCACCCCGGGCCCAGCTTATTTC